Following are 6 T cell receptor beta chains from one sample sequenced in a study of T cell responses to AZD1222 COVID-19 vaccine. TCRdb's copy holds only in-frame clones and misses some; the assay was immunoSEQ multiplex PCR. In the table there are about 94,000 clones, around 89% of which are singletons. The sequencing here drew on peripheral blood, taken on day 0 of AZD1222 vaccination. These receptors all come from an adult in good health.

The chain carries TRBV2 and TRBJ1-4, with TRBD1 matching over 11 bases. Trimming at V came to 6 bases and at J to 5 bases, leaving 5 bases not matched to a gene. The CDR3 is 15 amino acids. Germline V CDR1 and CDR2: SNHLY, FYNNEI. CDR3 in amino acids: CASRRDRGENEKLFF. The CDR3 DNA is TGTGCCAGCAGGAGGGACAGGGGGGAAAATGAAAAACTGTTTTTT.

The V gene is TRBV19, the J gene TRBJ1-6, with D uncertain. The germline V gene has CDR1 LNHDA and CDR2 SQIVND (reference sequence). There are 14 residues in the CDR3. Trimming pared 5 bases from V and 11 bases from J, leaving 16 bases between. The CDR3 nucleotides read TGTGCCAGTAGTCGGAGGTCGCTCTCTCCACCCCTCCACTTT. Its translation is CASSRRSLSPPLHF.

CDR3: CASSWQGGGYTF. In nucleotides, the CDR3 is TGTGCCAGCAGTTGGCAGGGAGGGGGCTACACCTTC. V gene TRBV6-2 or TRBV6-3 combines with J gene TRBJ1-2; tentative D call: TRBD1 (5 bases). The V gene lost 4 bases and the J gene lost 8 bases, with 11 bases spanning the gap. CDR1 and CDR2 (germline): MNHEY, SVGEGT. The CDR3 sequence is 12 residues long.

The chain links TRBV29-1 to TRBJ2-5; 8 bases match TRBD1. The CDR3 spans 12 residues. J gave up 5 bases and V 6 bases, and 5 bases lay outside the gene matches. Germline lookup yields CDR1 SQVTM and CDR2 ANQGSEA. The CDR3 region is CSVMAGGETQYF. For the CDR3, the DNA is TGCAGCGTGATGGCAGGGGGCGAGACCCAGTACTTC.

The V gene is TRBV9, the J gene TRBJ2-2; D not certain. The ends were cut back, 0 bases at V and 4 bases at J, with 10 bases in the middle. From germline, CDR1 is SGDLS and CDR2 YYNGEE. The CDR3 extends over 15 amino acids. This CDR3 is CASSVAVLGTGELFF. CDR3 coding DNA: TGTGCCAGCAGCGTAGCAGTTTTAGGCACCGGGGAGCTGTTTTTT.

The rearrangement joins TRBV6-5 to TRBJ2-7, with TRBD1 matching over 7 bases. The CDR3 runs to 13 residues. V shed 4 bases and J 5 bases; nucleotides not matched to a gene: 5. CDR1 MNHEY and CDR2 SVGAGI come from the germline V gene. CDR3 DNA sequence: TGTGCCAGCAGTTTTAGGGGGCCCCACGAGCAGTACTTC. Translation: CASSFRGPHEQYF.